This note documents a single T cell receptor beta chain sequence. This clone was picked up a small number of times. There is no known antigen for this receptor. The input lacks base qualities; no much larger clone sits a single base away. These data originate in a study of blood T cell repertoires in COVID-19 (dated by TCRdb to about 2020). Study-level background: Samples covering the acute and convalescent phases of COVID-19 were provided by collaborators in the United States, Italy and Spain. The repertoires were released in a freely available public database intended as a resource for research on the immune response to SARS-CoV-2. A de-identified subject ID, COVID-19 status, age in years and sex were almost always included in the sample metadata. Samples were obtained from the ongoing ImmuneRACE study (first 160 participants) and from approximately 1,200 subjects provided by 6 global collaborators. The prospective study material was composed of cDNA or gDNA derived from T cells, B-cell-depleted T cells, or PBMCs. HLA class I and class II types, where available, came from metadata supplied by the sample provider rather than from assay-based typing. Subjects who had been exposed to COVID-19, were actively infected with it, or had recovered from it provided the deeply sampled blood TCRbeta repertoires that made up the dataset.

The immunoSEQ Assay, a bias-controlled multiplex PCR, was used to amplify TCRbeta CDR3 regions from genomic DNA. Concerning the study's data processing: Nucleated cell counts per sample were estimated from amplification of reference gene primers within the assay. Sequence reads were collapsed and filtered to measure the absolute abundance of every unique TCRbeta CDR3 rearrangement. Productive Simpson clonality was computed per sample as the square root of Simpson's diversity index over productive rearrangements. The clones in this table, taken by TCRdb from immuneACCESS, are in-frame only. Not every clone is retained; where verified, under half of the shortfall comes from an unresolved V gene, and the cause of the rest is unknown. V and J calls and clone size follow that table, whereas D and trimming were derived from the DNA. Counted in this sample were about 140,000 clones; around 83% of them appeared once. The ten largest clones represent 9.5% to 13% of the sample.

The CDR3 contains 17 residues, cysteine and phenylalanine counted. Here the CDR3 DNA is all that survives: 51 bases in frame from base 1. CDR1 LGHNA and CDR2 YSLEER are derived from the germline V gene. Compared with germline, V lacks 4 bases and J lacks 0 bases; bases without a gene match: 9. The investigation overall reported the following: The quantity of clinical and demographic metadata differed by source and by participant and was supplied without curation.

Collaborating institutions collected whole blood in K2EDTA tubes following their own protocols. For TCRbeta analysis, collaborator samples were shipped as frozen whole blood, as isolated PBMCs, or as DNA extracted from either sample type. The V and J genes are TRBV4-3 and TRBJ2-3; a stretch of 8 junction bases matches TRBD1. The receptor was isolated from a man aged 60 to 75 with active or convalescent COVID-19. The sample consisted of peripheral blood. This receptor has the CDR3 CASSPTTGDPSTDTQYF. The nucleotides are TGCGCCAGCAGCCCAACGACAGGGGACCCTAGCACAGATACGCAGTATTTT.